This TCR beta chain is from a study of CD8+ T cells in alopecia areata. The study's findings and limits: Affected lesional scalp, above all in alopecia totalis/universalis, was more clonal than normal scalp. Sequenced scalp T cells also include alphabeta T cells resident in normal skin.

Remarks on this clone: Its matching antigen is unknown.

From alopecia areata patients, lesional scalp punch biopsies and peripheral blood were collected. Sorting separated CD4+ and CD8+ T cells out of PBMCs. There are 14 residues in the CDR3. Germline values: CDR1 LGHNA, CDR2 YSLEER. With 4 bases clipped from V and 2 bases from J, the junction kept 3 bases outside the gene matches. Extracted from the samples, RNA was reverse transcribed into cDNA to serve as the sequencing template. Produced via immunoSEQ multiplex PCR; TCRdb's table is partial and in-frame only. The sample consists of about 120,000 clones, less than 50% of them appearing once. The sequencing sample was made of NKG2D-low CD8+ T cells sorted from blood. This TCR was sampled from a human donor with alopecia areata. The chain carries TRBV4-3 and TRBJ2-7; 9 nucleotides match TRBD2. The CDR3 DNA reads as TGCGCCAGCAGCCCGACTAGCGGCGCCTACGAGCAGTACTTC. Its protein is CASSPTSGAYEQYF.